The present T cell receptor (beta chain) was sequenced within a study of cytomegalovirus exposure and HLA in healthy donors. CDR1 and CDR2 from the germline V gene are ENHRY and SYGVKD. V was pared by 3 bases and J by 3 bases, with 11 bases of the junction left unmatched. The CDR3 is 17 amino acids. Notes on this clone: Its matching antigen is unknown.

PCR amplification relied on 60 Vbeta primers (plus 13 Jbeta primers). Libraries were prepared by immunoSEQ multiplex PCR; TCRdb keeps only in-frame clonotypes and omits some of them. Counted here are about 180,000 clones, under 85% occurring once; the ten biggest clones make up roughly 2.5%. Study results and limitations: An analysis was carried out later, and it reportedly showed fewer N-insertions in an Asian-associated ancestry cluster than the approximately 700-donor mean.

The sequencing sample was made of PBMCs. The V gene is TRBV10-3, the J gene TRBJ1-1; 9 bases align to TRBD1. This sequence was found in a human donor in good health. The CDR3 loop reads CAISDSGTGKGDTEAFF. CDR3 bases: TGTGCCATCAGTGATAGCGGGACAGGGAAGGGGGACACTGAAGCTTTCTTT.